This paragraph reports one TCR beta chain. This entry is derived from a study of blood T cell repertoires in COVID-19. Study information: The United States, Italy and Spain provided the acute and convalescent COVID-19 samples. Sample material is recorded as cDNA or gDNA derived from T cells, B-cell-depleted T cells, or PBMCs.

V was shortened by 1 base and J by 7 bases, with 11 bases between the two germline ends. The CDR3 runs 14 residues. CDR1 and CDR2 (germline): LGHNA, YNFKEQ. In the authors' workflow: Counts of nucleated cells, estimated from reference gene primer amplification, were obtained. Generated by immunoSEQ multiplex PCR, the TCRdb table keeps only in-frame clones and is missing some. D and trimming were read from the DNA, whereas the V and J calls and clone size are those reported in that table. The sample has about 15,000 clones, about 88% seen once; the top ten hold 24%. The clonotype comes from a man in his sixties with acute or convalescent COVID-19. This chain links TRBV4-2 with TRBJ2-1; tentatively, D is TRBD1 (6 bases). Source material: peripheral blood. CDR3 in amino acids: CASSQGDRNNEQFF. DNA of the CDR3: TGTGCCAGCAGCCAAGGTGACAGGAATAATGAGCAGTTCTTC.